A selection of T cell receptor beta chains follows, all from one sample in a study of blood T cell repertoires in COVID-19. Sequencing used immunoSEQ multiplex PCR; TCRdb keeps in-frame clones, though not all of them. Of under 200,000 clones in the sample, 75% to 95% were seen once. The source material was peripheral blood. The source of these receptors is a man aged 50 to 59 with acute or convalescent COVID-19. Both conserved end residues are part of each CDR3. A D gene is named only where the DNA matches it firmly. Expanded clones get a size class; other rows say once, few or many, or leave the size out.

clone size	J gene	D gene	V gene	CDR3 protein	CDR3 DNA
NA	TRBJ2-3	NA	TRBV9	CASSEQGDGTDTQYF	TGTGCCAGCAGCGAACAGGGTGATGGGACAGATACGCAGTATTTT
NA	TRBJ2-1	NA	TRBV7-8	CASSFLQGLFYNEQFF	TGTGCCAGCAGCTTTTTACAGGGACTATTCTACAATGAGCAGTTCTTC
NA	TRBJ2-2	NA	TRBV7-9	CASSSGYITGELFF	TGTGCCAGCAGCTCGGGGTATATCACCGGGGAGCTGTTTTTT
NA	TRBJ2-4	NA	TRBV3-1/TRBV3-2	CASSQPGGGGIQYF	TGTGCCAGCAGCCAACCCGGGGGAGGGGGCATTCAGTACTTC
NA	TRBJ2-7	NA	TRBV2	CASRPGVGYEQYF	TGTGCCAGCAGACCGGGGGTCGGGTACGAGCAGTACTTC
NA	TRBJ1-5	NA	TRBV9	CASSESSWQPQHF	TGTGCCAGCAGCGAGTCGAGCTGGCAGCCCCAGCATTTT
NA	TRBJ1-5	NA	TRBV27	CATSPSGVGQPQHF	TGTGCCACCTCCCCCTCAGGGGTAGGGCAGCCCCAGCATTTT
once	TRBJ1-4	TRBD1	TRBV5-1	CASSPNRGRKKLFF	TGCGCCAGCAGCCCCAACAGGGGGAGGAAAAAACTGTTTTTT
NA	TRBJ1-1	TRBD1	TRBV27	CATRAQGAILNTEAFF	TGTGCCACCAGGGCCCAGGGGGCGATTCTGAACACTGAAGCTTTCTTT
NA	TRBJ1-1	NA	TRBV7-3	CASSLVPGTEAFF	TGTGCCAGCAGCTTAGTCCCCGGGACTGAAGCTTTCTTT
NA	TRBJ2-1	NA	TRBV7-6	CASSLKESYNEQFF	TGTGCCAGCAGCTTAAAAGAGTCCTACAATGAGCAGTTCTTC
NA	TRBJ2-5	NA	TRBV5-1	CASSLGGTRETQYF	TGCGCCAGCAGTCTAGGGGGAACAAGAGAGACCCAGTACTTC
NA	TRBJ2-6	NA	TRBV7-3	CASRSSGANVLTF	TGTGCCAGCCGGAGCTCTGGGGCCAACGTCCTGACTTTC
NA	TRBJ1-5	NA	TRBV4-2	CASSQQGSSNQPQHF	TGTGCCAGCAGCCAACAGGGATCGAGCAATCAGCCCCAGCATTTT
NA	TRBJ2-2	TRBD2	TRBV6-5	CASAGGRVPGELFF	TGTGCCAGCGCGGGAGGCAGGGTTCCCGGGGAGCTGTTTTTT
NA	TRBJ2-5	TRBD1	TRBV7-2	CASTQGVVQETQYF	TGTGCCAGCACCCAGGGGGTGGTCCAAGAGACCCAGTACTTC
NA	TRBJ1-6	NA	TRBV19	CASTRRSGSYNSPLHF	TGTGCCAGTACCAGGAGGTCCGGCTCCTATAATTCACCCCTCCACTTT
NA	TRBJ2-4	TRBD2	TRBV19	CASNTPREGAKNIQYF	TGTGCCAGTAATACCCCCAGGGAGGGGGCCAAAAACATTCAGTACTTC
NA	TRBJ2-7	TRBD1	TRBV28	CASSLRFQGAHEQYF	TGTGCCAGCAGTTTACGGTTCCAGGGGGCCCACGAGCAGTACTTC
once	TRBJ2-5	NA	TRBV18	CASSPTAGWETQYF	TGTGCCAGCTCACCAACGGCGGGGTGGGAGACCCAGTACTTC
NA	TRBJ1-2	NA	TRBV19	CASSIDYYGYTF	TGTGCCAGTAGTATAGACTACTATGGCTACACCTTC
NA	TRBJ1-2	NA	TRBV6-5	CASSGWAETNYGYTF	TGTGCCAGCAGCGGCTGGGCCGAGACTAACTATGGCTACACCTTC
once	TRBJ2-5	TRBD1	TRBV7-9	CASSRWTGGSQETQYF	TGTGCCAGCAGCCGATGGACAGGGGGATCCCAAGAGACCCAGTACTTC
NA	TRBJ2-1	TRBD2	TRBV6-1	CASSEAGLARNEQFF	TGTGCCAGCAGTGAAGCCGGACTAGCTCGGAATGAGCAGTTCTTC
NA	TRBJ2-5	NA	TRBV28	CASSDTPGHQALDPMGTQYF	TGTGCCAGCAGCGACACACCGGGACATCAGGCCCTTGACCCTATGGGGACCCAGTACTTC
NA	TRBJ1-1	NA	TRBV7-3	CASSRMGADTEAFF	TGTGCCAGCAGCCGGATGGGGGCGGACACTGAAGCTTTCTTT
NA	TRBJ2-2	TRBD2	TRBV6-5	CASSPGGGATGELFF	TGTGCCAGCTCCCCGGGAGGGGGGGCCACCGGGGAGCTGTTTTTT
NA	TRBJ1-5	NA	TRBV5-1	CASSFDGSRNQPQHF	TGCGCCAGCAGCTTCGACGGGTCTCGAAATCAGCCCCAGCATTTT
few	TRBJ1-3	NA	TRBV5-8	CASSSGERPGNTIYF	TGTGCCAGCAGCTCCGGGGAAAGGCCAGGAAACACCATATATTTT
NA	TRBJ1-5	NA	TRBV19	CASNQGNQPQHF	TGTGCCAGTAACCAGGGGAATCAGCCCCAGCATTTT